Below are 32 T cell receptor beta chains sequenced from a single sample in a study of monozygotic twins with inflammatory bowel disease. From the 5' RACE reads, TCRdb lists one entry per CDR3 protein and no DNA. This sample's table has 400,000 to 500,000 distinct CDR3 sequences. What was sequenced was blood. The origin of the receptors is a human donor with ulcerative colitis or Crohn's disease, or a healthy co-twin of an affected twin (not recorded which).

This rearrangement joins TRBV5-1 to TRBJ1-2; TCRdb calls TRBD1, which cannot be checked without DNA. Germline V CDR1 and CDR2: SGHRS, YFSETQ. This CDR3 is built from 14 residues. The CDR3 sequence is CASSAHRDNYGYTF.

V is TRBV11-2 and J is TRBJ2-1; the TCRdb D gene call, TRBD2, has no DNA to confirm it. CDR1 is SGHAT, CDR2 FQNNGV, per germline. CDR3 length: 14 residues. CDR3 sequence reads: CASSLVGLGSEQFF.

The chain joins TRBV20-1 to TRBJ1-4. Germline V CDR1 and CDR2: DFQATT, SNEGSKA (reference sequence). The CDR3 length is 13 residues. CDR3 amino acids: CSALNRVNEKLFF.

The rearrangement joins TRBV20-1 to TRBJ2-1. The CDR3 has 14 residues. Germline values: CDR1 DFQATT, CDR2 SNEGSKA (reference sequence). The CDR3 reads CSATQGSSYNEQFF.

The chain carries TRBV27 and TRBJ2-4. The germline gives CDR1 MNHEY, CDR2 SMNVEV (reference sequence). This CDR3 contains 14 residues. CDR3 residues: CASSETLAKNIQYF.

The gene calls are TRBV10-3 and TRBJ1-1; TCRdb outputs TRBD1, but without DNA this stays unchecked. Germline V gene data show CDR1 as ENHRY and CDR2 as SYGVKD. This CDR3 is built from 16 residues. CDR3 loop: CAISPMTGRRGTEAFF.

The V and J genes are TRBV20-1 and TRBJ1-6; no DNA is available, so the TRBD1 call from TCRdb remains unchecked. CDR3 size: 16 residues. Germline loops: CDR1 DFQATT, CDR2 SNEGSKA (reference sequence). CDR3 amino acids: CSAPADGAPYNSPLHF.

The genes are TRBV15 and TRBJ2-7. The CDR3 covers 12 residues. Germline V lookup: CDR1 LNHNV, CDR2 YYDKDF (reference sequence). The CDR3 sequence is CATSRDVQEQYF.

J is TRBJ2-7 and V is TRBV6-5; lacking DNA, the TRBD1 call made by TCRdb goes unchecked. The germline V gene has CDR1 MNHEY and CDR2 SVGAGI. This CDR3 comprises 15 residues. The CDR3 is CASSYSSGGAYEQYF.

This chain uses TRBV7-6 with TRBJ2-1; TCRdb's assignment of TRBD2 cannot be checked, as there is no DNA. Germline V gene sequence: CDR1 SGHVS, CDR2 FNYEAQ. The CDR3 contains 15 residues. This chain's CDR3 is CASSLNSGTANEQFF.

The chain joins TRBV7-2 to TRBJ2-1; TCRdb's assignment of TRBD1 cannot be checked, as there is no DNA. CDR3 size: 15 residues. In germline, CDR1 is SGHTA, CDR2 FQGNSA. The CDR3 sequence: CASSQFPGQGVGQFF.

V gene TRBV5-6 combines with J gene TRBJ1-6; without DNA, the TCRdb call of TRBD1 cannot be checked. This CDR3 comprises 16 residues. Germline V gene sequence: CDR1 SGHDT, CDR2 YYEEEE. The CDR3 region is CASSLGQGARNSPLHF. The variable domain in full, completed from reference TRBV5-6 and TRBJ1-6, reads DAGVTQSPTHLIKTRGQQVTLRCSPKSGHDTVSWYQQALGQGPQFIFQYYEEEERQRGNFPDRFSGHQFPNYSSELNVNALLLGDSALYLCASSLGQGARNSPLHFGNGTRLTVT.

This chain joins TRBV5-1 and TRBJ2-3. CDR3 length: 15 amino acids. CDR1 is SGHRS, CDR2 YFSETQ, per germline. CDR3 in amino acids: CASSLLSAGPDTQYF.

This chain connects TRBV28 to TRBJ1-5; TCRdb lists TRBD1, though no DNA is available to test this call. The CDR3 is made up of 14 amino acids. The germline gives CDR1 MDHEN, CDR2 SYDVKM. CDR3 amino acids: CASSRTRGNQPQHF.

The chain combines TRBV5-1 with TRBJ1-1. The germline CDR1 and CDR2 sequences are SGHRS and YFSETQ. The CDR3 totals 15 residues. Here the CDR3 reads CASSFNPSLNTEAFF.

The chain has TRBV10-1 and TRBJ2-7. Germline V gene lookup returns CDR1 WNHNN and CDR2 SYGVQD (reference sequence). The CDR3 spans 15 residues. This CDR3 is CASCKNFRFIYEQYF.

The genes are TRBV7-9 and TRBJ1-1; TCRdb indicates TRBD1, and absent DNA this call remains unverified. In germline, CDR1 is SEHNR, CDR2 FQNEAQ (reference sequence). This CDR3 comprises 16 residues. The CDR3 loop reads CASSQGTAFMNTEAFF.

The V and J genes are TRBV10-3 and TRBJ1-1; TCRdb's D call of TRBD1 is untestable without DNA. CDR3 length: 15 amino acids. CDR1 ENHRY and CDR2 SYGVKD come from the germline V gene. CDR3 region: CAISSPDRKNTEAFF.

This chain links TRBV5-1 with TRBJ2-6; absent DNA, TCRdb's TRBD1 call cannot be checked. Germline CDR1 reads SGHRS; CDR2 reads YFSETQ. The CDR3 runs to 17 residues. The CDR3 sequence: CASSLQGTTSGANVLTF.

The chain joins TRBV5-1 to TRBJ2-2. CDR3 length: 17 amino acids. Germline loops: CDR1 SGHRS, CDR2 YFSETQ. The CDR3 sequence is CASSFGDLGANTGELFF.

The CDR3 protein is CASSPSRVSGELFF. This rearrangement joins TRBV9 to TRBJ2-2. Germline CDR1 is SGDLS and CDR2 is YYNGEE. This CDR3 region has 14 residues.

The chain joins TRBV11-2 to TRBJ2-1; lacking DNA, the TRBD2 call made by TCRdb goes unchecked. CDR3 length: 18 residues. Germline CDR1 is SGHAT and CDR2 is FQNNGV. The CDR3 loop is CASSLGQGAIRPYNEQFF. Supplemented by reference TRBV11-2 and TRBJ2-1, the full variable domain reads EAGVAQSPRYKIIEKRQSVAFWCNPISGHATLYWYQQILGQGPKLLIQFQNNGVVDDSQLPKDRFSAERLKGVDSTLKIQPAKLEDSAVYLCASSLGQGAIRPYNEQFFGPGTRLTVL.

The J gene is TRBJ2-3, the V gene TRBV5-1; the TRBD1 assignment by TCRdb is unverifiable without DNA. Germline values: CDR1 SGHRS, CDR2 YFSETQ. The CDR3 has 17 amino acids. The chain's CDR3 is CASSSTTGRSSTDTQYF.

The chain carries TRBV20-1 and TRBJ2-5; the D call of TRBD2 rests on TCRdb alone, since no DNA is present to check it. Germline values: CDR1 DFQATT, CDR2 SNEGSKA (reference sequence). The CDR3 extends over 16 amino acids. Here the CDR3 reads CSARRRGRLVEETQYF.

The chain uses TRBV7-6 and TRBJ2-5; TCRdb proposes TRBD1, but this gene call is untestable without DNA. The germline CDR1 and CDR2 sequences are SGHVS and FNYEAQ. The CDR3 contains 16 residues. The CDR3 protein is CASSLAVGGIQETQYF.

CDR3 protein: CASSFIQGGTDTQYF. This chain joins TRBV28 and TRBJ2-3; TCRdb selects TRBD1, and the lack of DNA leaves this call unchecked. CDR1 is MDHEN and CDR2 is SYDVKM in the germline V gene. The CDR3 extends over 15 amino acids.

The CDR3 loop reads CASSLRVSGSRNTIYF. V usage is TRBV12-3 or TRBV12-4 and J usage is TRBJ1-3. This CDR3 is 16 amino acids long.

This chain links TRBV28 with TRBJ1-5. Germline V lookup: CDR1 MDHEN, CDR2 SYDVKM. This CDR3 spans 13 amino acids. The CDR3 region is CASIKELNQPQHF. The entire variable domain, with the rest obtained from reference TRBV28 and TRBJ1-5, is as follows: DVKVTQSSRYLVKRTGEKVFLECVQDMDHENMFWYRQDPGLGLRLIYFSYDVKMKEKGDIPEGYSVSREKKERFSLILESASTNQTSMYLCASIKELNQPQHFGDGTRLSIL.

This chain links TRBV7-7 with TRBJ1-5; TCRdb gives TRBD1 as the D gene, but with no DNA this cannot be confirmed. CDR3 size: 14 residues. Germline V CDR1 and CDR2: SSHAT, FNYEAQ (reference sequence). The CDR3 here is CASSPRTRNQPQHF.

V is TRBV10-3 and J is TRBJ2-1; TCRdb calls TRBD2, which cannot be checked without DNA. Germline V CDR1 and CDR2: ENHRY, SYGVKD. The CDR3 has 14 residues. This chain's CDR3 is CAAGAGGEDGEQFF.

The chain couples TRBV7-9 to TRBJ2-7; absent DNA, TCRdb's TRBD1 call cannot be checked. The CDR3 loop spans 15 amino acids. The germline V gene has CDR1 SEHNR and CDR2 FQNEAQ (reference sequence). CDR3: CASSFGTYRAHEQYF. Using reference TRBV7-9 and TRBJ2-7 for the parts outside the CDR3, the full variable domain is DTGVSQNPRHKITKRGQNVTFRCDPISEHNRLYWYRQTLGQGPEFLTYFQNEAQLEKSRLLSDRFSAERPKGSFSTLEIQRTEQGDSAMYLCASSFGTYRAHEQYFGPGTRLTVT.

The rearrangement links TRBV9 to TRBJ2-3; there is no DNA to check the TCRdb D call of TRBD1. There are 15 residues in the CDR3. The germline gives CDR1 SGDLS, CDR2 YYNGEE. The CDR3 loop is CASSRSPRGADTQYF.